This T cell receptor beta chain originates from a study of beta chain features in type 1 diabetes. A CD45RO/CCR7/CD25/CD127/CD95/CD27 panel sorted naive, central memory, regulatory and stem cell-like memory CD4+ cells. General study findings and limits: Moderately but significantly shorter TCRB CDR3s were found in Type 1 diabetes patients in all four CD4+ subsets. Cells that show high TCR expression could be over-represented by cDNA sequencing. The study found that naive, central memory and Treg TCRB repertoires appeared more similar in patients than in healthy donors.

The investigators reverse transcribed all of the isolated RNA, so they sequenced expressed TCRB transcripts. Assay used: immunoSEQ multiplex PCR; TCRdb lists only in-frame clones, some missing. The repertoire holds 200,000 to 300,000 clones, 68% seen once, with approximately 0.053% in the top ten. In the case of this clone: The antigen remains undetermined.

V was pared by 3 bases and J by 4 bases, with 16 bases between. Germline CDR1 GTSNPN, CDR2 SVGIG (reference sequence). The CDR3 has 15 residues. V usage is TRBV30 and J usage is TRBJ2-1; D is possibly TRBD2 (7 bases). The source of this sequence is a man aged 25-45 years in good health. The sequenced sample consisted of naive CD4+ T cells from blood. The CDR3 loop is CAWRAGQTNYNEQFF. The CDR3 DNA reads TGTGCCTGGAGAGCGGGACAAACGAATTACAATGAGCAGTTCTTC.